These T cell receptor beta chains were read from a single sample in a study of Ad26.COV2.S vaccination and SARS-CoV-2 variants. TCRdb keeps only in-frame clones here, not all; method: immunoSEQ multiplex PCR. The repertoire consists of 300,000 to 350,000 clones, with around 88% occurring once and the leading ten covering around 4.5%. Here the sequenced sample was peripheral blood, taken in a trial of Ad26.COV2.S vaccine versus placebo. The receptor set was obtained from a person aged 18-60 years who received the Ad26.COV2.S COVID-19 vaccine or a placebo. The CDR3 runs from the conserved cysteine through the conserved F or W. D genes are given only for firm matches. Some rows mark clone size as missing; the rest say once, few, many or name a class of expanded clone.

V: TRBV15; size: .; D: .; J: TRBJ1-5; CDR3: CATSHRTFSNQPQHF; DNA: TGTGCCACCAGCCACCGGACATTTAGCAATCAGCCCCAGCATTTT
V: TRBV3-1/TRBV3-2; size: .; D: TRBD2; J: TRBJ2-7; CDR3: CASSQDLSLSGRAKDEQYF; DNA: TGTGCCAGCAGCCAAGATTTGTCGCTTAGCGGGAGGGCCAAGGACGAGCAGTACTTC
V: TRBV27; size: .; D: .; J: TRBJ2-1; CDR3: CASSLEGPGNEQFF; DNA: TGTGCCAGCAGTTTAGAGGGCCCGGGCAATGAGCAGTTCTTC
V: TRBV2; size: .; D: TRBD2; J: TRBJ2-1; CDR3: CASSGLAGVGNEQFF; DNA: TGTGCCAGCAGCGGCCTAGCGGGAGTTGGTAATGAGCAGTTCTTC
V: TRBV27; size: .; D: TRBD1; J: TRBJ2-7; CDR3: CASRKGQGAGEQYF; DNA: TGTGCCAGCAGGAAAGGACAGGGGGCCGGCGAGCAGTACTTC
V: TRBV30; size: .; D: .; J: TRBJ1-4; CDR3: CAWRSNNEKLFF; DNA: TGTGCCTGGAGGTCCAATAATGAAAAACTGTTTTTT
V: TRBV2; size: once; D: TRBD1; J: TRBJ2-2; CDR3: CASSQGANTGELFF; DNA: TGTGCCAGTTCTCAGGGGGCGAACACCGGGGAGCTGTTTTTT
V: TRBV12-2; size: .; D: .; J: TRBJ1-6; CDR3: CASRNTDPGQFAPLHF; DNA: TGTGCAAGTCGCAATACCGACCCGGGACAGTTCGCACCCCTCCACTTT
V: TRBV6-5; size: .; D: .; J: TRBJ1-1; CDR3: CASRGPGKEGTEAFF; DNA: TGTGCCAGCAGAGGTCCAGGGAAAGAGGGCACTGAAGCTTTCTTT
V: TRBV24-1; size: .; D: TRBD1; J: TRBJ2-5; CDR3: CATSPGQGGLGETQYF; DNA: TGTGCCACCAGTCCAGGACAGGGAGGCCTTGGAGAGACCCAGTACTTC
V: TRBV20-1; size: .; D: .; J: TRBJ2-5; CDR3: CSARRGETQYF; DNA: TGCAGTGCTAGAAGGGGGGAGACCCAGTACTTC
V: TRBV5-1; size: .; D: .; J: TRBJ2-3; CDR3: CASSLVGGDTDTQYF; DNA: TGCGCCAGCAGCTTAGTCGGGGGAGACACAGATACGCAGTATTTT
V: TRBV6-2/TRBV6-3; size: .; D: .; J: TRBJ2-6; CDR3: CASSTSPVGANVLTF; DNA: TGTGCCAGCAGTACGAGCCCCGTCGGGGCCAACGTCCTGACTTTC
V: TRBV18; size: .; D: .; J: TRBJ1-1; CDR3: CASSPGLENTEAFF; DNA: TGTGCCAGCTCACCGGGGTTGGAGAACACTGAAGCTTTCTTT
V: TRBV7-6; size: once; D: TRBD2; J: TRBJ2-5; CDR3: CASSSGGLAGGLETQYF; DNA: TGTGCCAGCAGCTCCGGTGGACTAGCGGGAGGGTTAGAGACCCAGTACTTC
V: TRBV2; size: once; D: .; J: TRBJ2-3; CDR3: CASSVVDLQTSTDTQYF; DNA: TGTGCCAGCAGTGTAGTAGATTTGCAAACTAGCACAGATACGCAGTATTTT
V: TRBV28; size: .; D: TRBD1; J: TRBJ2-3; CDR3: CASSTGGTDTQYF; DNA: TGTGCCTCCTCGACAGGGGGCACAGATACGCAGTATTTT
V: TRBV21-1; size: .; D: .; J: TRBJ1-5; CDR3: CASSKFDRGSQPQHF; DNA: TGTGCCAGCAGCAAATTCGACAGGGGGTCTCAGCCCCAGCATTTT
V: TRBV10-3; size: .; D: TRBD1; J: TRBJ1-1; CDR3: CAISGDRDRNTEAFF; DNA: TGTGCCATCAGTGGCGACAGGGACAGGAACACTGAAGCTTTCTTT
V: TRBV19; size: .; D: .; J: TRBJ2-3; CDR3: CASSIRGTSTDTQYF; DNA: TGTGCCAGTAGTATACGGGGTACTAGCACAGATACGCAGTATTTT
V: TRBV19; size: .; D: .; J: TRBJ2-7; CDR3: CASSPGTSYEQYF; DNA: TGTGCCAGTAGTCCCGGGACTTCCTACGAGCAGTACTTC
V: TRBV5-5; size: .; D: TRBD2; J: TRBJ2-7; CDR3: CASSWEAGGGSYEQYF; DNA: TGTGCCAGCAGCTGGGAAGCGGGAGGCGGGAGCTACGAGCAGTACTTC
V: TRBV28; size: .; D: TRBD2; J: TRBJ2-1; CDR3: CASSFMAPSGSGADSYNEQFF; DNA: TGTGCCAGCAGTTTTATGGCTCCTAGCGGGAGTGGGGCGGATTCCTACAATGAGCAGTTCTTC
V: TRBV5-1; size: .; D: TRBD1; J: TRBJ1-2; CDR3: CASSLDLTGSYGYTF; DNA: TGCGCCAGCAGCTTGGATTTGACAGGGAGTTATGGCTACACCTTC
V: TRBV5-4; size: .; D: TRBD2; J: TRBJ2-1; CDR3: CASSSRLAGENNEQFF; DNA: TGTGCCAGCAGCTCCCGACTAGCGGGAGAAAACAATGAGCAGTTCTTC
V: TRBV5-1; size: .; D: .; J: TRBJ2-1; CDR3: CASSLVKGVSSYNEQFF; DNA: TGCGCCAGCAGCTTGGTGAAGGGGGTAAGCTCCTACAATGAGCAGTTCTTC
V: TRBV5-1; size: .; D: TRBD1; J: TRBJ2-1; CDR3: CASSLADFWTGKTDEQFF; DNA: TGCGCCAGCAGCTTGGCCGATTTTTGGACAGGGAAAACGGATGAGCAGTTCTTC
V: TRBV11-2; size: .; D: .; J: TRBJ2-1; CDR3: CASSGGQGLYNEQFF; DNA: TGTGCCAGCAGCGGTGGTCAGGGCTTATACAATGAGCAGTTCTTC
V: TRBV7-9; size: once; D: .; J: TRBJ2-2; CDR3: CASSLERLTYTGELFF; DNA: TGTGCCAGCAGCTTAGAACGACTTACATACACCGGGGAGCTGTTTTTT
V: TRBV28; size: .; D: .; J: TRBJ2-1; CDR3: CASSLSGTYNEQFF; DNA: TGTGCCAGCAGTTTATCAGGAACCTACAATGAGCAGTTCTTC
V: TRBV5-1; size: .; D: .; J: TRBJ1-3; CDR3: CASSLDGEGNTIYF; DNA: TGCGCCAGCAGCTTGGACGGTGAGGGAAACACCATATATTTT
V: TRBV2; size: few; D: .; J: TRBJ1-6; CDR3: CASSEVGSWSYNSPLHF; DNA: TGTGCCAGCAGTGAAGTTGGGTCTTGGTCCTATAATTCACCCCTCCACTTT
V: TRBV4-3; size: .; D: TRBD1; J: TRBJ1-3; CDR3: CASSQTPPGQGATGNTIYF; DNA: TGCGCCAGCAGCCAGACCCCTCCGGGACAGGGGGCGACAGGAAACACCATATATTTT
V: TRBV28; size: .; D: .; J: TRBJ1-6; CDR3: CASSLFSGVFGNSPLHF; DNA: TGTGCCAGCAGTTTATTCTCGGGGGTCTTCGGAAATTCACCCCTCCACTTT
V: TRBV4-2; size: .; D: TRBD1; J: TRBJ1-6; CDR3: CASSSQGADNSPLHF; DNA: TGTGCCAGCAGCTCACAGGGGGCGGATAATTCACCCCTCCACTTT
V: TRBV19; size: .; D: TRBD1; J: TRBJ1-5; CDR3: CASSQGGWGNQPQHF; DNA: TGTGCCAGTAGTCAGGGGGGATGGGGCAATCAGCCCCAGCATTTT